The rows below give T cell receptor beta chains drawn from one sample of a study of OX40 agonist ivuxolimab in advanced cancers. Repertoires were generated with immunoSEQ multiplex PCR, while TCRdb's copy carries only in-frame clones and drops some. The sample records tens of thousands of clones, 92% being singletons. This material consisted of CD4+ or CD8+ T cells sorted from blood, taken in a trial of the OX40 agonist ivuxolimab. These receptor sequences come from an adult with an advanced solid tumor such as melanoma, head and neck, liver or kidney cancer. Each CDR3 is given without its conserved first and last residue. Clone size, where shown, is once, few, many, or a class for clones that have expanded.

cdr3_aa: ASSLEMISITDTQY; v_call: TRBV5-1; clone_size: NA; j_call: TRBJ2-3
cdr3_aa: ASSMDSYIAKNIQY; v_call: TRBV19; clone_size: NA; j_call: TRBJ2-4
cdr3_aa: ASSLAGTGYGYT; v_call: TRBV5-1; clone_size: NA; j_call: TRBJ1-2
cdr3_aa: ASSSQKHYSSYEQY; v_call: TRBV6-5; clone_size: NA; j_call: TRBJ2-7
cdr3_aa: ASSRTGNPDTQY; v_call: TRBV6-5; clone_size: NA; j_call: TRBJ2-3
cdr3_aa: ASSQRGLIYEQY; v_call: TRBV14; clone_size: NA; j_call: NA
cdr3_aa: ASSVGASGNNEQF; v_call: TRBV2; clone_size: NA; j_call: TRBJ2-1
cdr3_aa: ATGEYGYT; v_call: TRBV30; clone_size: NA; j_call: TRBJ1-2
cdr3_aa: ASSVRASNYGYT; v_call: TRBV5-6; clone_size: NA; j_call: TRBJ1-2
cdr3_aa: ASSFGQATQETQY; v_call: TRBV5-6; clone_size: NA; j_call: TRBJ2-5
cdr3_aa: ASRERTGPYEQY; v_call: TRBV28; clone_size: NA; j_call: TRBJ2-7
cdr3_aa: ASRAGSGTYEQY; v_call: TRBV19; clone_size: NA; j_call: NA
cdr3_aa: ASSDGQGNEKLF; v_call: TRBV9; clone_size: NA; j_call: TRBJ1-4
cdr3_aa: ASSFPDTRETVEQF; v_call: TRBV7-9; clone_size: NA; j_call: TRBJ2-1
cdr3_aa: ASSPLAGSTDTQY; v_call: TRBV19; clone_size: NA; j_call: TRBJ2-3
cdr3_aa: ATSGAGGETQY; v_call: TRBV15; clone_size: NA; j_call: TRBJ2-5
cdr3_aa: ASSSTGGIPNYGYT; v_call: TRBV28; clone_size: few; j_call: TRBJ1-2
cdr3_aa: ASSLGGQDGYT; v_call: TRBV6-6; clone_size: NA; j_call: TRBJ1-2
cdr3_aa: ASSFRDSYEQY; v_call: TRBV7-9; clone_size: NA; j_call: TRBJ2-7
cdr3_aa: ASSSGQNLFTDTQY; v_call: TRBV5-1; clone_size: NA; j_call: TRBJ2-3
cdr3_aa: ASSLLPLGNEQF; v_call: TRBV11-1; clone_size: NA; j_call: TRBJ2-1